Sequencing of this T cell receptor beta chain was carried out in a study of T cell repertoires in cytomegalovirus infection. The CDR3 covers 18 residues. Germline-derived CDR1 and CDR2 are LGHNA and YSLEER. V was trimmed by 2 bases and J by 4 bases, leaving 24 bases between them. TCRdb recomputed calls from the reads with MiXCR, one row per CDR3 protein. The sample holds approximately 160,000 distinct CDR3 sequences, 17% seen once. The sample holds a few counts of this clonotype. As yet, its antigen is unknown. Study observations and caveats: HLA-C-restricted, CMV-specific TCR beta clonotypes were dominant ex vivo.

Specimen: CD8+ T cells from PBMCs. The sequence was obtained from a human donor in good health (CMV status not recorded). Some clones in this sample may be carry-over from other donors' samples. The J gene is TRBJ2-7, the V gene TRBV4-3; D is possibly TRBD1 or TRBD2 (6 bases each). Written as DNA, the CDR3 is TGCGCCAGCAGCCAAAACCCCTCCAGTGGGGGGCGAACTTACGAGCAGTACTTC. Protein product: CASSQNPSSGGRTYEQYF.